This T cell receptor beta chain came from a study of technical replicates of blood from a few donors. The CDR3 runs 15 residues. V was pared by 3 bases and J by 4 bases, with 6 bases of the junction left unmatched. Germline values: CDR1 SGHDT, CDR2 YYEEEE. TCRdb keeps only in-frame clones here, not all; method: immunoSEQ multiplex PCR. The table has 65,000 to 85,000 clones, 96% seen once. The sequence was collected from a human donor in good health. Sample: T cells isolated from PBMCs. The chain carries TRBV5-6 and TRBJ2-1; 8 bases match TRBD1. The chain's CDR3 is CASSSTGQGYNEQFF. CDR3 DNA: TGTGCCAGCAGCTCGACAGGACAGGGTTACAATGAGCAGTTCTTC.